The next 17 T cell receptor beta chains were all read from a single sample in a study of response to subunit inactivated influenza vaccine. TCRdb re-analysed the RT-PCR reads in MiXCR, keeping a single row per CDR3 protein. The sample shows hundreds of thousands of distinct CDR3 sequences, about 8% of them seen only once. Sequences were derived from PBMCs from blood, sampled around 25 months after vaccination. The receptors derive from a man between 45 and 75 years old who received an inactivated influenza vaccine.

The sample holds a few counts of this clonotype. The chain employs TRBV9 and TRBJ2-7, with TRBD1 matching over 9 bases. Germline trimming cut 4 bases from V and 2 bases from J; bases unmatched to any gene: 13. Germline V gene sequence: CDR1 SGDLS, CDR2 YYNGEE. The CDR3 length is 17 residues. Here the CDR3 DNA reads TGTGCCAGCAGCCCTCAGGGACAGGGACTGGGGGCCTACGAGCAGTACTTC. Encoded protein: CASSPQGQGLGAYEQYF.

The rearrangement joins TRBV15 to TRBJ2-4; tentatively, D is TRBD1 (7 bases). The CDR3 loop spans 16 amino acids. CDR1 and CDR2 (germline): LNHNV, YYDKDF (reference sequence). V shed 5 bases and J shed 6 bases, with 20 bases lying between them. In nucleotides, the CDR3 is TGTGCCACCAGCTTCCAAGGAGGGGGCGCGGGAAACATTCAGTACTTC. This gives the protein CATSFQGGGAGNIQYF.

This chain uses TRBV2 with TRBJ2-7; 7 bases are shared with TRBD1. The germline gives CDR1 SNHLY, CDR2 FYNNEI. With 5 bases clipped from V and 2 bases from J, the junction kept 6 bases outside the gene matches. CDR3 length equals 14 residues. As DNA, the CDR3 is TGTGCCAGCAGTCCGACAGGGAGTCCCTACGAGCAGTACTTC. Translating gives CASSPTGSPYEQYF.

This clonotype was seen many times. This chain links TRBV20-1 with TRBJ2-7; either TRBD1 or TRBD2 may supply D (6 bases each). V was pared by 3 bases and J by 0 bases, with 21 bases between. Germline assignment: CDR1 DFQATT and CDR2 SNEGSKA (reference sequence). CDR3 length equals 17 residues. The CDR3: CSARGGVSSTPSYEQYF. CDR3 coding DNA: TGCAGTGCTAGGGGGGGCGTTAGCAGCACACCCTCCTACGAGCAGTACTTC.

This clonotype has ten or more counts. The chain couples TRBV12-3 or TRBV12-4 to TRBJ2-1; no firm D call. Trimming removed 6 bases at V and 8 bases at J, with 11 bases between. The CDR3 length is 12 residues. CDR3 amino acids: CASSQPLHEQFF. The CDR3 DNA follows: TGTGCCAGCAGCCAGCCCCTACATGAGCAGTTCTTC.

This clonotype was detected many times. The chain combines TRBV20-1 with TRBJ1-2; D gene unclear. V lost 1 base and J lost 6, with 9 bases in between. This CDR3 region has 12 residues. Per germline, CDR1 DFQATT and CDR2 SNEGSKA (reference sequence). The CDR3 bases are TGCAGTGCTAGAGTTATAGTGGATGGCTACACCTTC. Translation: CSARVIVDGYTF.

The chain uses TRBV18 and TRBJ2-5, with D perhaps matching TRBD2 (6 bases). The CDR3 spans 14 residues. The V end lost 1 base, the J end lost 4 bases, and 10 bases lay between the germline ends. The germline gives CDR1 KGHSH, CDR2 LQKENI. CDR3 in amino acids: CASSPQGLAETQYF. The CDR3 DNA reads TGTGCCAGCTCACCACAGGGACTTGCAGAGACCCAGTACTTC.

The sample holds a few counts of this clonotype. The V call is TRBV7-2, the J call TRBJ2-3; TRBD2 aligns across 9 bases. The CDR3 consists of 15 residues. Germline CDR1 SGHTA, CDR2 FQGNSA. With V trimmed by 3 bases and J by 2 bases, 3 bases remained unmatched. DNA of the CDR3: TGTGCCAGCAGCTTCGTAGCGGGGGCCACAGATACGCAGTATTTT. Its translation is CASSFVAGATDTQYF.

The CDR3 here is CASSLGISGGPTYNEQFF. The CDR3 DNA reads as TGTGCCAGCAGTTTGGGGATTAGCGGGGGACCCACCTACAATGAGCAGTTCTTC. The chain recombines TRBV12-3 or TRBV12-4 with TRBJ2-1; TRBD2 matches at 9 bases. This CDR3 has 18 amino acids. With 3 bases clipped from V and 2 bases from J, the junction kept 11 bases outside the gene matches.

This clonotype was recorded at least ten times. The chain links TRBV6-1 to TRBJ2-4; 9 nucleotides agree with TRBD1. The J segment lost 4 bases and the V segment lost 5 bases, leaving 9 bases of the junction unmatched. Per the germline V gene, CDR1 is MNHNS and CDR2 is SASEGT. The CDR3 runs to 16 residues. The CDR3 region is CASSKKTGGRKNIQYF. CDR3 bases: TGTGCCAGCAGTAAGAAGACAGGGGGAAGGAAAAACATTCAGTACTTC.

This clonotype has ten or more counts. In DNA, the CDR3 is TGCAGTGCTAGAGTCCCCGGGACTAGAGCGAATGAGCAGTTCTTC. It specifies CSARVPGTRANEQFF. The chain uses TRBV20-1 and TRBJ2-1; 8 bases fit TRBD2. This CDR3 is 15 amino acids long. CDR1 and CDR2 (germline): DFQATT, SNEGSKA (reference sequence). V lost 1 base, J lost 7 bases, and 9 bases stayed unmatched.

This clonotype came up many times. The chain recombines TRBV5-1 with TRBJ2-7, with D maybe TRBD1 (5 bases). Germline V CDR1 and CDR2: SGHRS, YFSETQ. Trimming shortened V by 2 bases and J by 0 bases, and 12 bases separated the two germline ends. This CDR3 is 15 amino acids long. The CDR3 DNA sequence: TGCGCCAGCAGCTTCGTCACAGGATACTCCTACGAGCAGTACTTC. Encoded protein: CASSFVTGYSYEQYF.

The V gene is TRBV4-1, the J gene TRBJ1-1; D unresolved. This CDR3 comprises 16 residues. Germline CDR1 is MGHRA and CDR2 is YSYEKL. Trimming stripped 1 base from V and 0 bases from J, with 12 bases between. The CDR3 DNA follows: TGCGCCAGCAGCCAAGCGTGGCAGACAATGAACACTGAAGCTTTCTTT. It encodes CASSQAWQTMNTEAFF.

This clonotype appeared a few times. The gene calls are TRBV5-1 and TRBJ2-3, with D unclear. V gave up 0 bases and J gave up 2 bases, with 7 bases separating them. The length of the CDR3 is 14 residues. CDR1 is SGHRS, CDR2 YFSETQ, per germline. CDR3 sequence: CASSLEAPTDTQYF. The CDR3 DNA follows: TGCGCCAGCAGCTTGGAAGCTCCCACAGATACGCAGTATTTT.

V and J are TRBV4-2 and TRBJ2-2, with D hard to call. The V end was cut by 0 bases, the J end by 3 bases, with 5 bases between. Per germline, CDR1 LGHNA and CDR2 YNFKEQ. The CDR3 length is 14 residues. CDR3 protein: CASSQDTDTGELFF. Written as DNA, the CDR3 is TGTGCCAGCAGCCAAGATACGGACACCGGGGAGCTGTTTTTT.

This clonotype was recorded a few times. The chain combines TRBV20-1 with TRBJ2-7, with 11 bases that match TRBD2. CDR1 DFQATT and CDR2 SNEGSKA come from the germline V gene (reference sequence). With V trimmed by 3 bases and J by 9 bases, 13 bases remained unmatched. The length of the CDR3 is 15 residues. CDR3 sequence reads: CSASPPSGGFRLQYF. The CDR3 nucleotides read TGCAGTGCTAGTCCCCCTAGCGGGGGGTTTCGTTTGCAGTACTTC.

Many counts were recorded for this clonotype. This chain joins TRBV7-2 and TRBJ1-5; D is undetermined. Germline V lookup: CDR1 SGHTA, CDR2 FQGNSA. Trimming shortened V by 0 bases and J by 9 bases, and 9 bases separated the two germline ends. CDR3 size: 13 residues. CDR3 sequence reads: CASSLAGNAPQHF. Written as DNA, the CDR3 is TGTGCCAGCAGCTTAGCAGGGAATGCGCCCCAGCATTTT. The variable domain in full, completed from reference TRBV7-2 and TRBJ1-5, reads GAGVSQSPSNKVTEKGKDVELRCDPISGHTALYWYRQSLGQGLEFLIYFQGNSAPDKSGLPSDRFSAERTGGSVSTLTIQRTQQEDSAVYLCASSLAGNAPQHFGDGTRLSIL.